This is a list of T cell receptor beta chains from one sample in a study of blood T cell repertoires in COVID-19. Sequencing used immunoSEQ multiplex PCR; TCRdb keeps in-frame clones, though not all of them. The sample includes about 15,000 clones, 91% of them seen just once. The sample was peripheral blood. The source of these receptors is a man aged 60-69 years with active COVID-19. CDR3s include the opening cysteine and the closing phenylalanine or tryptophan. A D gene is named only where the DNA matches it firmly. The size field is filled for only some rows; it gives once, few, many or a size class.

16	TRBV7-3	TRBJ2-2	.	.	CASSLGGSRSTGELFF	TGTGCCAGCAGCTTAGGGGGGAGTCGCAGCACCGGGGAGCTGTTTTTT
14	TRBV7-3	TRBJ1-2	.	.	CASSLGAGHDGYTF	TGTGCCAGCAGCTTAGGGGCAGGGCACGATGGCTACACCTTC
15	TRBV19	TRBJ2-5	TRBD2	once	CASRTLAGGRETQYF	TGTGCCAGTAGAACACTAGCGGGGGGGCGGGAGACCCAGTACTTC
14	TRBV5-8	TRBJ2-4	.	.	CASSFSGSKNIQYF	TGTGCCAGCAGCTTTTCAGGGTCCAAAAACATTCAGTACTTC
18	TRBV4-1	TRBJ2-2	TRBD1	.	CASSQRTGNWGNTGELFF	TGCGCCAGCAGCCAACGGACAGGGAATTGGGGGAACACCGGGGAGCTGTTTTTT
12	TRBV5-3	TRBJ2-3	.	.	CASVRGTDTQYF	TGTGCCAGTGTGCGAGGCACAGATACGCAGTATTTT
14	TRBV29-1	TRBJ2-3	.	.	CSVEGQGRPDTQYF	TGCAGCGTTGAGGGGCAGGGTAGGCCAGATACGCAGTATTTT
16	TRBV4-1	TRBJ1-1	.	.	CASSQAPGGGRTEAFF	TGCGCCAGCAGCCAAGCCCCCGGGGGGGGGCGCACTGAAGCTTTCTTT
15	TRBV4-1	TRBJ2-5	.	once	CASSQARGEWETQYF	TGCGCCAGCAGCCAAGCGCGGGGTGAATGGGAGACCCAGTACTTC
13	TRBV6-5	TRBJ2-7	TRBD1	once	CASSVGQGGEQYF	TGTGCCAGCAGCGTTGGACAGGGAGGTGAGCAGTACTTC
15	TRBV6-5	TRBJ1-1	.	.	CASSYWGRRNTEAFF	TGTGCCAGCAGTTACTGGGGCAGAAGGAACACTGAAGCTTTCTTT
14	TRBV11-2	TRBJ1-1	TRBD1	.	CASTKQGASTEAFF	TGTGCCAGCACTAAACAGGGGGCGAGCACTGAAGCTTTCTTT
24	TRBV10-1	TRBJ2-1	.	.	CASSESQSRRLVVEGYTNYNEQFF	TGCGCCAGCAGCGAAAGCCAGTCGAGGAGGTTAGTAGTTGAGGGATATACAAATTACAATGAGCAGTTCTTC
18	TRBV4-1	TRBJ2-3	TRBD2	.	CASSPTSGTTRGTDTQYF	TGCGCCAGCAGCCCTACTAGCGGGACTACCCGGGGCACAGATACGCAGTATTTT
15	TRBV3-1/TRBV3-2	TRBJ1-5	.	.	CASSQVAGSNQPQHF	TGTGCCAGCAGCCAAGTAGCAGGGTCAAATCAGCCCCAGCATTTT
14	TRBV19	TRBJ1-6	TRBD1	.	CASKSGQGAAPLHF	TGTGCCAGTAAATCGGGACAGGGGGCCGCACCCCTCCACTTT
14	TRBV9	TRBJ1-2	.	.	CASSVAPANYGYTF	TGTGCCAGCAGCGTAGCGCCAGCTAACTATGGCTACACCTTC
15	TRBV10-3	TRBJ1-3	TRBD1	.	CAISPGQGPGNTIYF	TGTGCCATCAGTCCGGGACAGGGGCCTGGAAACACCATATATTTT
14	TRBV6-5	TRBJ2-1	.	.	CASTKQSSYNEQFF	TGTGCCAGCACGAAACAGAGCTCCTACAATGAGCAGTTCTTC
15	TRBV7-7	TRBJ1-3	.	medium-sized	CASSFGDGAGNTIYF	TGTGCCAGCAGCTTCGGGGATGGGGCTGGAAACACCATATATTTT
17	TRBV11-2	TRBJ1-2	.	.	CASSLGPRDIGFYGYTF	TGTGCCAGCAGCTTAGGGCCCCGGGACATAGGATTCTATGGCTACACCTTC
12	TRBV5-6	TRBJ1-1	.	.	CASSLSGTEAFF	TGTGCCAGCAGCTTGTCCGGGACTGAAGCTTTCTTT
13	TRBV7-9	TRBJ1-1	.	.	CASSPWTVAEAFF	TGTGCCAGCAGCCCGTGGACAGTTGCCGAAGCTTTCTTT
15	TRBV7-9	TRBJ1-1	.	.	CASSPLVGGRTEAFF	TGTGCCAGCAGCCCTCTAGTGGGGGGAAGGACTGAAGCTTTCTTT
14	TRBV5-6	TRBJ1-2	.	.	CASSFRAGNYGYTF	TGTGCCAGCAGCTTTCGGGCAGGGAACTATGGCTACACCTTC
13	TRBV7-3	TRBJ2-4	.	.	CASSLGDKNIQYF	TGTGCCAGCAGCCTCGGGGACAAAAACATTCAGTACTTC
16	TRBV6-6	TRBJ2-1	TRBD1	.	CASSYDRGRGNPEQFF	TGTGCCAGCAGTTACGACAGGGGGCGCGGGAATCCTGAGCAGTTCTTC
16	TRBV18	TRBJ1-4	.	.	CASSPSLTGPNEKLFF	TGTGCCAGCTCACCATCGCTAACAGGGCCTAATGAAAAACTGTTTTTT
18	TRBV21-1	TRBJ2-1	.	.	CASSALSTGTSGYNEQFF	TGTGCCAGCAGCGCATTATCAACCGGGACTAGCGGATACAATGAGCAGTTCTTC
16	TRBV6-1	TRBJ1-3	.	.	CASSEYPGISGNTIYF	TGTGCCAGCAGTGAATACCCGGGGATCTCTGGAAACACCATATATTTT
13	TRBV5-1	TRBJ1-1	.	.	CASSFSGGTEAFF	TGCGCCAGCAGCTTTAGCGGGGGGACTGAAGCTTTCTTT
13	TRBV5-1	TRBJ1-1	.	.	CARFWPMNTEAFF	TGCGCCAGGTTTTGGCCGATGAACACTGAAGCTTTCTTT
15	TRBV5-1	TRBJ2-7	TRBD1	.	CASRTGTGGFYEQYF	TGCGCCAGCAGAACCGGGACAGGGGGCTTCTACGAGCAGTACTTC